These 10 T cell receptor beta chains share one sample of origin, sequenced in a study of technical replicates of blood from several donors. Profiling relied on immunoSEQ multiplex PCR, and the TCRdb table lists in-frame clones only, not all of them. The table shows tens of thousands of clones, with 80% to 90% occurring only once. The sequencing sample was made of PBMCs. The receptors shown here come from a human donor in good health. Some clones in this sample may be carry-over from other donors' samples.

The V and J genes are TRBV5-6 and TRBJ2-1, with D perhaps TRBD2 (6 bases). The germline CDR1 and CDR2 sequences are SGHDT and YYEEEE. V lost 4 bases, J lost 7 bases, and 18 bases lay in between. This CDR3 is built from 15 residues. The chain's CDR3 is CASSRAGRGANEQFF. CDR3 nucleotide sequence: TGTGCCAGCAGCCGAGCGGGCCGCGGGGCGAATGAGCAGTTCTTC.

The CDR3 DNA is TGTGCCAGCAGCTTAGCGGGGCCGGGACAGGGGTTGTTCTTC. It codes for CASSLAGPGQGLFF. V usage is TRBV7-2 and J usage is TRBJ2-1, with TRBD1 matching 10 bases. V was pared by 0 bases and J by 15 bases, with 8 bases of the junction left unmatched. The germline V gene encodes CDR1 SGHTA and CDR2 FQGNSA. CDR3 length equals 14 residues.

The V and J genes are TRBV7-3 and TRBJ2-7, with 10 nucleotides matching TRBD1. Germline V lookup: CDR1 SGHTA, CDR2 FQGTGA. CDR3 size: 13 residues. J was trimmed by 5 bases and V by 4 bases; bases with no gene match: 2. The CDR3 here is CASSWDRGHEQYF. As DNA, the CDR3 is TGTGCCAGCAGCTGGGACAGGGGCCACGAGCAGTACTTC.

This sequence joins TRBV12-5 and TRBJ2-7; 9 nucleotides line up with TRBD1. V shed 2 bases, J shed 9 bases, and the junction held 11 bases outside the gene matches. The CDR3 loop spans 15 amino acids. Germline-derived CDR1 and CDR2 are LGHNT and FRNRAP. CDR3 region: CASGLTGTGFTPQYF. Written as DNA, the CDR3 is TGTGCTAGTGGTTTGACCGGGACAGGGTTCACGCCGCAGTACTTC.

The V and J genes are TRBV7-3 and TRBJ2-3; weak D call: TRBD2 (6 bases). The germline CDR1 and CDR2 sequences are SGHTA and FQGTGA. Trimming shortened V by 5 bases and J by 1 base, and 13 bases separated the two germline ends. CDR3 length: 15 amino acids. Written as DNA, the CDR3 is TGTGCCAGCAGCGCCCGCGGGACTGGCACAGATACGCAGTATTTT. It codes for CASSARGTGTDTQYF.

The chain links TRBV14 to TRBJ2-1; D is perhaps TRBD2 (5 bases). Trimming pared 2 bases from V and 7 bases from J, leaving 15 bases between. The germline V gene has CDR1 SGHDN and CDR2 FVKESK. CDR3 size: 15 residues. CDR3 DNA: TGTGCCAGCAGCCAACTGGGGTCGGGGTGGAATGAGCAGTTCTTC. It translates to CASSQLGSGWNEQFF.

V usage is TRBV27 and J usage is TRBJ1-5, with 7 nucleotides matching TRBD1. After removal of 6 bases from V and 3 bases from J, the junction contained 11 bases not matched to a gene. Germline CDR1 MNHEY, CDR2 SMNVEV (reference sequence). The length of the CDR3 is 16 residues. CDR3 in DNA: TGTGCCAGCAGAGAACGAACAGGGGTCCCCAATCAGCCCCAGCATTTT. This gives the protein CASRERTGVPNQPQHF.

V is TRBV6-4 and J is TRBJ2-6; D remains ambiguous. This CDR3 region has 14 residues. CDR1 and CDR2 from the germline V gene are MRHNA and SNTAGT. Trimming left V 3 bases short and J 1 base short, with 4 bases between. In nucleotides, the CDR3 is TGTGCCAGCAGTGAACGGTCTGGGGCCAACGTCCTGACTTTC. Amino acid sequence: CASSERSGANVLTF.

The chain employs TRBV7-2 and TRBJ2-7, with 7 bases aligning to TRBD1. Trimming cost V 7 bases and J 3 bases; bases outside gene matches: 9. This CDR3 is built from 14 residues. Germline V gives CDR1 SGHTA, CDR2 FQGNSA. CDR3 loop: CASTPPAGGYEQYF. DNA for the CDR3: TGTGCCAGCACCCCTCCGGCAGGGGGCTACGAGCAGTACTTC. The full variable domain, completed using reference TRBV7-2 and TRBJ2-7, is GAGVSQSPSNKVTEKGKDVELRCDPISGHTALYWYRQSLGQGLEFLIYFQGNSAPDKSGLPSDRFSAERTGGSVSTLTIQRTQQEDSAVYLCASTPPAGGYEQYFGPGTRLTVT.

This rearrangement joins TRBV7-3 to TRBJ2-5; 7 nucleotides line up with TRBD1. Germline values: CDR1 SGHTA, CDR2 FQGTGA. The ends lost 2 bases at V and 4 bases at J; junction bases unmatched: 7. There are 15 residues in the CDR3. The CDR3 bases are TGTGCCAGCAGCTTAGGATACGACAGGGTAGAGACCCAGTACTTC. Amino acid sequence: CASSLGYDRVETQYF. The variable domain in full, with the rest retrieved from reference TRBV7-3 and TRBJ2-5, is GAGVSQTPSNKVTEKGKYVELRCDPISGHTALYWYRQSLGQGPEFLIYFQGTGAADDSGLPNDRFFAVRPEGSVSTLKIQRTERGDSAVYLCASSLGYDRVETQYFGPGTRLLVL.